This T cell receptor (beta chain) was documented in a study of blood T cell repertoires in COVID-19. Study-level information: COVID-19 samples collected from the United States, Italy and Spain covered acute and convalescent phases. T cells, B-cell-depleted T cells, or PBMCs supplied cDNA or gDNA.

Those enrolled, adults aged about 18 to 89 years, came from 24 US areas. Resolution of symptoms, clearance, or two negative PCRs was present in recovered Cohort 3 donors. Per germline, CDR1 SGHRS and CDR2 YFSETQ. V was trimmed by 3 bases and J by 1 base, leaving 10 bases between them. The CDR3 spans 14 residues. The repertoire was sequenced with immunoSEQ multiplex PCR; TCRdb's copy has only in-frame clones and lacks some. This sample has some 250,000 clones; more than 85% occur once, and the top ten carry approximately 9.5%. This receptor was taken from a man aged 35 to 55 who had recovered from COVID-19. The sample comprised PBMCs or T cells enriched from blood (not recorded which). V usage is TRBV5-1 and J usage is TRBJ2-5; a weak D match, TRBD2 (7 bases). CDR3 in amino acids: CASSWGGRQETQYF. CDR3 DNA sequence: TGCGCCAGCAGCTGGGGGGGGCGCCAAGAGACCCAGTACTTC.